Ten or more counts support the clone carrying this TCR beta chain. Its antigen is not known. Isolated RNA was reverse transcribed into cDNA used as the sequencing template. Sequencing used immunoSEQ multiplex PCR; TCRdb keeps in-frame clones, though not all of them. The table lists about 250,000 clones, 60% of them singletons, with 0.75% to 0.95% in the top ten. The data were taken from a study of CD8+ T cells in alopecia areata. Study-wide background: Treated patients were given oral tofacitinib, which was dosed at 5 to 10 mg twice daily.

Study-wide points: Expanded CD8+ clones among the top 100, and scalp clonality, were significantly decreased by tofacitinib.

Treatment indicated: oral pan-JAK inhibitor, 5-10 mg twice daily. Alopecia areata patients had lesional scalp punch biopsies and peripheral blood taken from them. Sorting separated CD4+ and CD8+ T cells out of PBMCs. Germline CDR1 is LNHDA and CDR2 is SQIVND (reference sequence). The V gene end was trimmed by 8 bases and the J gene end by 1 base; junction bases not matched to a gene: 4. The CDR3 is made up of 14 amino acids. The TCR was taken from a human donor with alopecia areata. J is TRBJ2-1 and V is TRBV19; 8 nucleotides line up with TRBD2. This specimen consisted of CD4+ T cells sorted from blood, obtained between weeks 51 and 54, from a patient treated with tofacitinib. CDR3 nucleotides: TGTGCCAGTGGGAAGCGGGGGTCCTACAATGAGCAGTTCTTC. It encodes CASGKRGSYNEQFF. Full variable domain (remainder filled in from reference TRBV19 and TRBJ2-1): DGGITQSPKYLFRKEGQNVTLSCEQNLNHDAMYWYRQDPGQGLRLIYYSQIVNDFQKGDIAEGYSVSREKKESFPLTVTSAQKNPTAFYLCASGKRGSYNEQFFGPGTRLTVL.